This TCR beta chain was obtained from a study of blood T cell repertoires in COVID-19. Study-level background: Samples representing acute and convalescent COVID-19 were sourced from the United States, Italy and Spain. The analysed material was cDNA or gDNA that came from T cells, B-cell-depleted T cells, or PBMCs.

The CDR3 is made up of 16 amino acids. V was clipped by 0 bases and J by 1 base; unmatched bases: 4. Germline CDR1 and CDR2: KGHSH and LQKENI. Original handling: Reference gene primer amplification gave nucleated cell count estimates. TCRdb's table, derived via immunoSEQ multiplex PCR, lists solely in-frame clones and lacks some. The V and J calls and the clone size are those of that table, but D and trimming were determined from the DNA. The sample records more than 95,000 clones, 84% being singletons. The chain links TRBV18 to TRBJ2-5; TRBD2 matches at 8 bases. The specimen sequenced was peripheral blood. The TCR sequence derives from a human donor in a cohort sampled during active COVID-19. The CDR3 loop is CASSPPRGAGQETQYF. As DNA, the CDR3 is TGTGCCAGCTCACCACCGCGGGGGGCGGGCCAAGAGACCCAGTACTTC.